This T cell receptor (beta chain) was captured in a study of blood T cell repertoires in COVID-19. Study summary: Specimens from acute and convalescent COVID-19 originated in the United States, Italy and Spain. PBMCs, B-cell-depleted T cells, or T cells were the source of the cDNA or gDNA that made up the material.

In the study's own analysis: Scientists estimated how many nucleated cells there were by amplifying reference gene primers. Sequencing used immunoSEQ multiplex PCR; TCRdb keeps in-frame clones, though not all of them. V, J and clone size reflect that table, while D and trimming were determined from the DNA. The sample lists 130,000 to 150,000 clones, approximately 80% occurring once. The CDR3 runs 14 residues. The trim removed 6 bases at V and 7 bases at J, leaving 10 bases unmatched. CDR1 is LNHDA, CDR2 SQIVND, per germline (reference sequence). Input material: peripheral blood. This TCR was recovered from a human donor in a cohort sampled during active COVID-19. The chain has TRBV19 and TRBJ2-7, with 9 bases that match TRBD1. CDR3 in amino acids: CASRPPGQGGEQYF. The DNA for the CDR3 is TGTGCCAGTAGACCCCCGGGACAGGGAGGGGAGCAGTACTTC.